This T cell receptor beta chain was sequenced in a study of blood T cell repertoires in COVID-19. Looking at the study overall: COVID-19 samples from acute and convalescent phases originated in the United States, Italy and Spain. The analysed material was cDNA or gDNA that came from T cells, B-cell-depleted T cells, or PBMCs.

Authors' processing steps: Estimation of nucleated cell counts relied on the amplification of reference gene primers. Using immunoSEQ multiplex PCR, the repertoire was profiled, and TCRdb retains in-frame clones only, with some absent. The DNA was the basis for D and trimming; V, J and clone size are from that table. The data show about 300,000 clones, about 88% seen once. Trimming removed 5 bases at V and 4 bases at J, with 12 bases between. CDR1 and CDR2 from the germline V gene are LNHDA and SQIVND (reference sequence). The CDR3 has 14 residues. This receptor was taken from a human donor with COVID-19, enrolled during active disease. The donor label of this sample is uncertain. The chain uses TRBV19 and TRBJ1-5, with D maybe TRBD1 (5 bases). The specimen was peripheral blood. The CDR3 region has the DNA TGTGCCAGTAGTGCAACGGGGGATAATCAGCCCCAGCATTTT. Its translation: CASSATGDNQPQHF.